A single sample gave rise to the 3 T cell receptor beta chains below, sequenced in a study of response to subunit inactivated influenza vaccine. TCRdb reprocessed the RT-PCR reads with MiXCR, giving one entry per CDR3 protein. The top ten hold 3% to 3.5% of the sample, which has some 500,000 distinct CDR3 sequences, approximately 17% seen once. This material consisted of CD4+ T cells sorted from PBMCs, taken around 25 months after vaccination. These receptors came from a man between 50 and 69 years old who received an inactivated influenza vaccine.

The chain joins TRBV5-1 to TRBJ1-2; 7 nucleotides match TRBD1. CDR3 length: 16 residues. The ends lost 4 bases at V and 5 bases at J; junction bases unmatched: 14. Germline V lookup: CDR1 SGHRS, CDR2 YFSETQ. CDR3 residues: CASSPRDSTTGYGYTF. CDR3 DNA sequence: TGCGCCAGCAGCCCCCGGGACAGTACAACGGGGTATGGCTACACCTTC.

The rearrangement uses TRBV7-2 and TRBJ1-1, with no clear D. CDR3 length: 14 amino acids. Trimming took off 4 bases at V and 1 base at J, with 10 bases between the two ends. The V gene's germline CDR1 is SGHTA and CDR2 FQGNSA. CDR3 sequence reads: CASSWSRENTEAFF. DNA for the CDR3: TGTGCCAGCAGCTGGTCCCGGGAGAACACTGAAGCTTTCTTT.

This clonotype has ten or more counts. One junction end does not reproduce the germline sequence, and a read error may be involved. The gene calls are TRBV7-3 and TRBJ2-1; D may be TRBD2 (7 bases). The CDR3 is 16 residues long. CDR1 is SGHTA and CDR2 is FQGTGA in the germline V gene. CDR3: CASSLGPRGTTNKQFF. In DNA, the CDR3 is TGTGCCAGCAGCTTAGGTCCGAGGGGGACTACCAATAAGCAGTTCTTC.